This TCR beta chain was identified during a study of metastatic and nonmetastatic thyroid tumors. Study overall: Repertoire comparison spanned blood and tumor or nodule tissue of malignant and benign thyroid patients.

Treatment of any kind had been given to no patient before thyroid surgery. This clone was detected many times. Its antigen remains unidentified. A read error may explain this, as a much larger clone is one base away. The CDR3 sequence is 13 residues long. Trimming removed 6 bases from V and 8 bases from J, with 15 bases in between. Study observations and caveats: Across blood and tumor, TCR beta diversity in malignant thyroid tumors was reportedly significantly higher than in benign nodules.

In the authors' workflow: CDR3 was compared across clinicopathological groups, and the resulting differences were used to build a distant-metastasis classifier for papillary thyroid cancer. TCRdb re-called the PCR reads through MiXCR. Clone size and V and J calls follow TCRdb, not the original study. The repertoire holds almost 35,000 clones, with roughly 15% as singletons. V usage is TRBV12-3 or TRBV12-4 and J usage is TRBJ2-3; D not certain. Sequencing used blood. This clonotype was sampled from a female donor with papillary thyroid cancer or a benign thyroid nodule (not recorded which). Some clones in this sample may be carry-over from other donors' samples. The CDR3 DNA follows: TGTGCCAGCAGCCACCCATCCTCAGGTACGCAGTATTTT. Translated: CASSHPSSGTQYF.